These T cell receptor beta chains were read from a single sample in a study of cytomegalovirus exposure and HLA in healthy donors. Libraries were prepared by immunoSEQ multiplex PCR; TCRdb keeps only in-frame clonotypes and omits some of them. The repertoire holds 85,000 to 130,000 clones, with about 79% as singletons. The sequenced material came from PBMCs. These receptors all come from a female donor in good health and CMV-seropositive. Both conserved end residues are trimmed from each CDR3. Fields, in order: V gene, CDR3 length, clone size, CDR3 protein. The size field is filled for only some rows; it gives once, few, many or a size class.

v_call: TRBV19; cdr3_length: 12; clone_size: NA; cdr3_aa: ASSTGTGGDEQF
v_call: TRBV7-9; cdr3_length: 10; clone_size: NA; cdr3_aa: ASSYGAGEQY
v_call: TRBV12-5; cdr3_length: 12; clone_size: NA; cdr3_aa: ASGFRGSNQPQH
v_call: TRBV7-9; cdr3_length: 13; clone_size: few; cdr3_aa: ASSSNRALNTEAF
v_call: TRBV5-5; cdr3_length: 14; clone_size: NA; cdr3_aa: ASSLGARSFTYEQY
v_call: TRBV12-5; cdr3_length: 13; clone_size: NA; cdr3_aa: ASGPGLAGGNEQF
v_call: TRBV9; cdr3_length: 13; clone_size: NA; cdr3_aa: ASSPRDSMNTEAF
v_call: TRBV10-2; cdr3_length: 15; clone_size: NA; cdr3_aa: AMAGGRTSGNTGELF
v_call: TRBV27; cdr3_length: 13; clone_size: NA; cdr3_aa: ASIEGGAGTGELF
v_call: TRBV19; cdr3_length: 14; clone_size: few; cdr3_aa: ASSEAGASINSPLH
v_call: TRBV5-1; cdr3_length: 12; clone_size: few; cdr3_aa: ASRVGILVHEQY
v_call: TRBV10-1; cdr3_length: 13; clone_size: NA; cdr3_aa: ASSEGTGNNYGYT
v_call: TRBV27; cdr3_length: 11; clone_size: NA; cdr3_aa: ASRRTGGTEAF
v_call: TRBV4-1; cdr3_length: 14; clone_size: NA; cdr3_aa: ASSQEGSGFGSPLH
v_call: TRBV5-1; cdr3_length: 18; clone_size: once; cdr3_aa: ASSLQGDPRLADRSGELF
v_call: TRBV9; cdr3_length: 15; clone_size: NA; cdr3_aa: ASSVDSPGGIKETQY
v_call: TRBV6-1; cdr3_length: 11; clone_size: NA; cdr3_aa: ASNHRGPYEQY